Detailed here is one T cell receptor (beta chain). Its antigen target is currently unknown. Base qualities are not at hand, and no much larger clone is one base apart. Germline trimming: 4 bases from V, 10 bases from J; junction bases outside gene matches: 15. Via the germline V gene (reference sequence), CDR1 is SGHNT and CDR2 YYREEE. The CDR3 has 15 amino acids, counting the end cysteine and phenylalanine. Only the CDR3 region is kept as DNA, spanning 45 bases read in frame from base 1. Whole blood was collected in K2EDTA tubes by collaborating institutions according to the institutions' own protocols. For TCRbeta analysis, collaborator samples were shipped as frozen whole blood, as isolated PBMCs, or as DNA extracted from either sample type. TCRbeta CDR3 regions were amplified from genomic DNA by means of the immunoSEQ Assay, a bias-controlled multiplex PCR. Turning to the authors' computational methods: Nucleated cell counts per sample were estimated from amplification of reference gene primers within the assay. To quantify the absolute abundance of each unique TCRbeta CDR3 rearrangement, sequence reads were collapsed and filtered. For each sample, productive Simpson clonality was calculated as the square root of Simpson's diversity index over productive rearrangements. The clones in this table, taken by TCRdb from immuneACCESS, are in-frame only. Not every clone is retained; where verified, under half of the shortfall comes from an unresolved V gene, and the cause of the rest is unknown. The V and J calls and clone size were taken over from that table, and D and trimming were inferred from the DNA. The sample profile shows 150,000 to 200,000 clones; about 80% of them were found once. The top ten constitute around 6.8% of the sample.

The data are from a study of blood T cell repertoires in COVID-19 (dated by TCRdb to between 2020 and 2021). With respect to the entire study: Samples from collaborators originated in the United States, Italy and Spain and spanned both the acute and convalescent phases of COVID-19. The material from the prospective study consisted of cDNA or gDNA derived from T cells, B-cell-depleted T cells, or PBMCs. The dataset comprised deeply sampled blood TCRbeta repertoires from subjects exposed to, actively infected with, or recovered from COVID-19. A freely available public database, intended as a resource for researchers studying the immune response to SARS-CoV-2, is where the repertoires were released. Samples came from the ongoing ImmuneRACE study (first 160 participants) plus 1,254 subjects from 6 global collaborators. A de-identified subject ID, COVID-19 status, age in years and sex were almost always included in the sample metadata. Where available, HLA class I and class II types were obtained from metadata supplied by the sample provider rather than from assay-based typing.

Summary of the overall study and its limitations: How much clinical and demographic metadata was included differed by source and by participant, and the metadata was provided uncurated.

The chain was built from TRBV5-4 and TRBJ1-1; TRBD1 matches 8 bases in the middle. This sequence originates from a human donor in a cohort sampled during active COVID-19. Input material: peripheral blood. The CDR3 amino acid sequence is: CASSPGLTAGQGAFF. The base sequence is TGTGCCAGCAGCCCGGGCCTTACAGCAGGACAGGGAGCTTTCTTT.